Listed below are T cell receptor beta chains from one sample, sequenced in a study of blood T cell repertoires in COVID-19. Sequenced by immunoSEQ multiplex PCR; TCRdb stores in-frame clones only, minus some. The table includes roughly 170,000 clones, approximately 87% detected once. The specimen was PBMCs or T cells enriched from blood (not recorded which). Receptors were obtained from a woman in her fifties or sixties who had recovered from COVID-19. Each CDR3 is given without its conserved first and last residue.

CDR3: ASSPPPQTGRQETQY
V: TRBV9
J: TRBJ2-5

CDR3: SVPALVRGANVLT
V: TRBV29-1
J: TRBJ2-6

CDR3: ASSQEWELNQPQH
V: TRBV4-1
J: TRBJ1-5

CDR3: ASSLSRGNEQF
V: TRBV11-2
J: TRBJ2-1

CDR3: ASSEQDMGNSPLH
V: TRBV18
J: TRBJ1-6

CDR3: AWDRGYGYT
V: TRBV30
J: TRBJ1-2

CDR3: ASSSGVLASLEKLF
V: TRBV7-2
J: TRBJ1-4

CDR3: ATVSGQLLDGELF
V: TRBV19
J: TRBJ2-2

CDR3: SVSGQNSNQPQH
V: TRBV29-1
J: TRBJ1-5

CDR3: ASSYSAQGTDTQY
V: TRBV6-2/TRBV6-3
J: TRBJ2-3

CDR3: ASSFRRSQRAPGDTQY
V: TRBV5-4
J: TRBJ2-3

CDR3: ASSLSSSSDTQY
V: TRBV5-1
J: TRBJ2-3

CDR3: SVESVEGNTIY
V: TRBV29-1
J: TRBJ1-3

CDR3: ASKFQAGNTGELF
V: TRBV5-1
J: TRBJ2-2

CDR3: ASSSRPGRTDTQY
V: TRBV7-6
J: TRBJ2-3

CDR3: ASTLGTGLLNEQF
V: TRBV5-1
J: TRBJ2-1

CDR3: ASSPGQGGMSNQPQH
V: TRBV18
J: TRBJ1-5

CDR3: ASSPQDRGRTEAF
V: TRBV11-3
J: TRBJ1-1

CDR3: SASAEGYT
V: TRBV20-1
J: TRBJ1-2

CDR3: ASRAGGLNEQF
V: TRBV10-2
J: TRBJ2-1

CDR3: ATASGTGNGGELF
V: TRBV28
J: TRBJ2-2

CDR3: ASSEPTGTGTNYGYT
V: TRBV2
J: TRBJ1-2

CDR3: ASNDRYSGNTIY
V: TRBV6-5
J: TRBJ1-3

CDR3: ASSRTGGQGATIY
V: TRBV6-5
J: TRBJ1-3

CDR3: ASSWHRASEAF
V: TRBV12-3/TRBV12-4
J: TRBJ1-1

CDR3: ASSDAPLREYNEQF
V: TRBV7-9
J: TRBJ2-1

CDR3: ASSPGAAEKIAPLH
V: TRBV5-5
J: TRBJ1-6

CDR3: ASKREAEAF
V: TRBV6-5
J: TRBJ1-1

CDR3: SVTDRVNEQF
V: TRBV29-1
J: TRBJ2-1

CDR3: ASSRGTNYGYT
V: TRBV28
J: TRBJ1-2

CDR3: ASSRDRGSEQF
V: TRBV6-5
J: TRBJ2-1

CDR3: ASWDGASNQPQH
V: TRBV7-9
J: TRBJ1-5

CDR3: ATINRDSYNSPLH
V: TRBV11-1
J: TRBJ1-6

CDR3: ASSASGISYNEQF
V: TRBV9
J: TRBJ2-1

CDR3: ASSPRGVGELF
V: TRBV27
J: TRBJ2-2